This entry features one T cell receptor beta chain sequence. The antigen is undetermined. This sample stems from a study of T cell responses to AZD1222 COVID-19 vaccine. The repertoire was sequenced with immunoSEQ multiplex PCR; TCRdb's copy has only in-frame clones and lacks some. This table holds 150,000 to 200,000 clones, around 90% found once. Study-wide findings and caveats: Donors, mostly white British, included more females; clonal diversity was possibly underestimated.

The CDR3 loop spans 11 amino acids. Trimming removed 1 base at V and 8 bases at J, with 6 bases between. Germline V CDR1 and CDR2: SEHNR, FQNEAQ (reference sequence). This clonotype originated in an adult in good health. Sequenced here: peripheral blood, sampled on day 0 of AZD1222 vaccination. The chain carries TRBV7-9 and TRBJ2-7; D is unclear. CDR3 nucleotide sequence: TGTGCCAGCAGCTTAGGGGGAAAGCAGTACTTC. Its protein is CASSLGGKQYF.